The sequence of this TCR beta chain was determined in a study of Ad26.COV2.S vaccination and SARS-CoV-2 variants. Study-level information: Participants got Ad26.COV2.S intramuscularly, once or twice 56 days apart.

Sequencing used immunoSEQ multiplex PCR; TCRdb keeps in-frame clones, though not all of them. The sample includes some 350,000 clones, almost 90% of them seen just once. Remarks on this clone: Its specificity is unknown.

Study-wide findings and caveats: Total T cell responses were possibly underestimated by TCR breadth and depth analyses.

Treatment here: some 20 received Ad26.COV2.S at low or high dose, single or two shots; 5 received placebo; per-sample allocation not given. Each sample was drawn 63 days after the first injection (of vaccine or placebo). Recruitment in Boston yielded a donor of adult age, 18-55 years. Expression of Wuhan-strain SARS-CoV-2 spike came from the Ad26 vector that formed the vaccine. V gave up 6 bases and J gave up 1 base, with 10 bases separating them. This CDR3 is 14 amino acids long. Germline CDR1 is MNHEY and CDR2 is SVGEGT. The TCR was taken from a person between 18 and 60 years old who received the Ad26.COV2.S COVID-19 vaccine or a placebo. Specimen: peripheral blood, collected in a trial of Ad26.COV2.S vaccine versus placebo. The chain is built from TRBV6-2 or TRBV6-3 and TRBJ1-5; tentative D call: TRBD1 (5 bases). The CDR3 DNA reads as TGTGCCAGCAGCCCTGACAGAAGCAATCAGCCCCAGCATTTT. Translated, it gives CASSPDRSNQPQHF.